A single sample gave rise to the 13 T cell receptor beta chains below, sequenced in a study of cytomegalovirus exposure and HLA in healthy donors. PCR involved 60 Vbeta and 13 Jbeta primers. The repertoire was sequenced with immunoSEQ multiplex PCR; TCRdb's copy has only in-frame clones and lacks some. The sample has around 150,000 clones, over 75% seen once; the top ten hold 4.5% to 6%. Source material: PBMCs. The receptors stem from a man between 25 and 39 years old in good health and CMV-seropositive.

This clone was observed once. J is TRBJ1-1 and V is TRBV30, with TRBD1 matching over 7 bases. Trimming at V came to 2 bases and at J to 5 bases, leaving 5 bases not matched to a gene. The CDR3 runs 13 residues. CDR1 and CDR2 from the germline V gene are GTSNPN and SVGIG (reference sequence). The CDR3 nucleotides are TGTGCCTGGAGTAACAGGGGCGCGACTGAAGCTTTCTTT. It is translated as CAWSNRGATEAFF.

This clone was seen a handful of times. The chain uses TRBV4-1 and TRBJ2-5; no reliable D call. CDR1 MGHRA and CDR2 YSYEKL come from the germline V gene. V lost 2 bases, J lost 1 base, and 5 bases lay in between. The CDR3 has 13 residues. CDR3 nucleotides: TGCGCCAGCAGCCAAAACATCCAAGAGACCCAGTACTTC. This codes for CASSQNIQETQYF.

This clone was counted a few times. V and J are TRBV28 and TRBJ2-3; D is possibly TRBD2 (5 bases). Deletions cut 4 bases from V and 4 bases from J, with 18 bases between. From germline, CDR1 is MDHEN and CDR2 SYDVKM. The length of the CDR3 is 16 residues. The CDR3 nucleotides are TGTGCCAGCAGTTCCCCCGGCGCGAGGGCGGCAGATACGCAGTATTTT. Translation: CASSSPGARAADTQYF.

The V call is TRBV7-6, the J call TRBJ1-1; D is uncertain. Trimming removed 5 bases at V and 8 bases at J, with 9 bases between. Germline-derived CDR1 and CDR2 are SGHVS and FNYEAQ. The CDR3 is 11 residues long. CDR3 DNA: TGTGCCAGCAGCCTCGGGTTCGAAGCTTTCTTT. This codes for CASSLGFEAFF. Drawing the rest from reference TRBV7-6 and TRBJ1-1, the complete variable domain is GAGVSQSPRYKVTKRGQDVALRCDPISGHVSLYWYRQALGQGPEFLTYFNYEAQQDKSGLPNDRFSAERPEGSISTLTIQRTEQRDSAMYRCASSLGFEAFFGQGTRLTVV.

V is TRBV6-5 and J is TRBJ2-1, with D maybe TRBD2 (7 bases). This CDR3 region has 16 residues. Trimming removed 1 base at V and 0 bases at J, with 10 bases between. The germline CDR1 and CDR2 sequences are MNHEY and SVGAGI. The CDR3 sequence: CASSYWRGGSYNEQFF. The CDR3 region has the DNA TGTGCCAGCAGTTACTGGAGGGGGGGCTCCTACAATGAGCAGTTCTTC.

The chain links TRBV4-2 to TRBJ1-4; TRBD1 might be the D (6 bases). This CDR3 region has 19 residues. Germline CDR1 and CDR2: LGHNA and YNFKEQ. Trimming removed 4 bases from V and 0 bases from J, with 21 bases in between. CDR3 nucleotides: TGTGCCAGCAGCCTTCGAACGGACAGTCCAGATGCAACTAATGAAAAACTGTTTTTT. Translated: CASSLRTDSPDATNEKLFF.

The chain is built from TRBV19 and TRBJ1-1, with D unclear. The V end was cut by 7 bases, the J end by 6 bases, with 24 bases between. CDR1 is LNHDA, CDR2 SQIVND, per germline (reference sequence). This CDR3 has 16 amino acids. CDR3 sequence (DNA): TGTGCCAGTACCGCCTTCTACGGCCGCGGAGACTCTGAAGCTTTCTTT. Amino acids: CASTAFYGRGDSEAFF.

The chain is built from TRBV9 and TRBJ2-1; 7 bases match TRBD2. V lost 0 bases and J lost 8; bases outside the gene matches: 20. The CDR3 covers 19 residues. Germline assignment: CDR1 SGDLS and CDR2 YYNGEE. The CDR3 region is CASSVASGGAGDVEHEQFF. Written as DNA, the CDR3 is TGTGCCAGCAGCGTAGCGTCTGGTGGGGCGGGAGACGTTGAGCATGAGCAGTTCTTC.

This chain links TRBV6-6 with TRBJ2-7, with 10 bases aligning to TRBD2. CDR1 MNHNY and CDR2 SVGAGI come from the germline V gene (reference sequence). The CDR3 sequence is 16 residues long. Trimming cost V 5 bases and J 6 bases; bases outside gene matches: 13. For the CDR3, the DNA is TGTGCCAGCAGTCCATACCCAACTAGCGGGGAGTTCGAGCAGTACTTC. The encoded protein is CASSPYPTSGEFEQYF.

This clone was seen more than once but under ten times. The chain combines TRBV18 with TRBJ1-1, with TRBD1 matching over 10 bases. The V segment lost 6 bases and the J segment 4 bases; nucleotides outside the gene matches: 2. This CDR3 has 13 residues. Germline CDR1 and CDR2: KGHSH and LQKENI. The CDR3 loop reads CASSTGGRTEAFF. The DNA for the CDR3 is TGTGCCAGCTCGACAGGGGGCCGCACTGAAGCTTTCTTT.

This chain links TRBV10-1 with TRBJ1-1; perhaps TRBD1 as D (6 bases). V was clipped by 6 bases and J by 3 bases, with 11 bases between them. Per germline, CDR1 WNHNN and CDR2 SYGVQD (reference sequence). The CDR3 runs to 13 residues. The CDR3 nucleotides are TGCGCCAGCAGCCGGGACACGTACACTGAAGCTTTCTTT. Amino acids: CASSRDTYTEAFF.

V gene TRBV2 combines with J gene TRBJ1-2; 9 bases fit TRBD1. Trimming at V came to 10 bases and at J to 8 bases, leaving 11 bases not matched to a gene. Germline V gene data show CDR1 as SNHLY and CDR2 as FYNNEI. This CDR3 has 13 residues. The CDR3 DNA is TGTGCCATCACGAGGCGGACAGGGGAAGGCTACACCTTC. As protein: CAITRRTGEGYTF.

This clone has just a few counts. The rearrangement joins TRBV6-4 to TRBJ1-1; perhaps TRBD1 as D (5 bases). CDR1 and CDR2 from the germline V gene are MRHNA and SNTAGT. V was trimmed by 4 bases and J by 2 bases, leaving 14 bases between them. The CDR3 loop spans 15 amino acids. The CDR3 DNA reads as TGTGCCAGCAGTGTTAGGGACGGGACTAACACTGAAGCTTTCTTT. Protein sequence: CASSVRDGTNTEAFF.